These 9 T cell receptor beta chains were sequenced from one sample in a study of blood T cell repertoires in COVID-19. Sequencing was performed with immunoSEQ multiplex PCR; in TCRdb, only in-frame clones are kept and a portion is missing. There are more than 15,000 clones in the sample; 80% to 90% occur only once, and more than 9.5% lies in the top ten. Sequencing was carried out using peripheral blood. The receptor set was obtained from a human donor in a cohort sampled during active COVID-19.

The chain combines TRBV5-4 with TRBJ2-7, with 12 bases identical to TRBD1. The CDR3 extends over 15 amino acids. CDR1 and CDR2 from the germline V gene are SGHNT and YYREEE (reference sequence). V lost 4 bases and J lost 9; bases outside the gene matches: 11. The DNA of the CDR3 is TGTGCCAGCAGCCCTAGTAGGGACAGGGGGCTTGGGCAGTACTTC. This sequence encodes CASSPSRDRGLGQYF.

J is TRBJ2-1 and V is TRBV24-1; D is possibly TRBD2 (6 bases). The length of the CDR3 is 15 residues. Trimming removed 3 bases from V and 8 bases from J, with 16 bases in between. Germline V gives CDR1 KGHDR, CDR2 SFDVKD. CDR3 nucleotides: TGTGCCACCAGTGATGCCGGGAGAGACGTCGATGAGCAGTTCTTC. As protein: CATSDAGRDVDEQFF.

V is TRBV12-3 or TRBV12-4 and J is TRBJ2-6; D unresolved. With 6 bases removed from V and 2 bases from J, the gap between germline ends came to 5 bases. This CDR3 has 13 amino acids. The CDR3 coding sequence is TGTGCCAGCAGATATGCTGGGGCCAACGTCCTGACTTTC. Its protein product is CASRYAGANVLTF.

The J gene is TRBJ1-1, the V gene TRBV7-9; 10 nucleotides line up with TRBD1. V shed 5 bases, J shed 3 bases, and the junction held 3 bases outside the gene matches. The CDR3 loop spans 14 amino acids. Germline-derived CDR1 and CDR2 are SEHNR and FQNEAQ (reference sequence). The CDR3 DNA follows: TGTGCCAGCAGCCGCGGGACAGGGGACACTGAAGCTTTCTTT. Amino acids: CASSRGTGDTEAFF.

This rearrangement joins TRBV11-2 to TRBJ1-1, with TRBD1 matching over 9 bases. CDR1 and CDR2 (germline): SGHAT, FQNNGV. J was trimmed by 7 bases and V by 4 bases; bases with no gene match: 7. The CDR3 covers 14 residues. The CDR3 nucleotides read TGTGCCAGCAGCTCGGGGGACAGGGTTAGTGAAGCTTTCTTT. It encodes CASSSGDRVSEAFF. The variable domain in full, with the rest retrieved from reference TRBV11-2 and TRBJ1-1, is EAGVAQSPRYKIIEKRQSVAFWCNPISGHATLYWYQQILGQGPKLLIQFQNNGVVDDSQLPKDRFSAERLKGVDSTLKIQPAKLEDSAVYLCASSSGDRVSEAFFGQGTRLTVV.

The V and J genes are TRBV9 and TRBJ2-4; 8 bases map to TRBD1. CDR1 is SGDLS and CDR2 is YYNGEE in the germline V gene. The J segment lost 8 bases and the V segment lost 3 bases, leaving 1 base of the junction unmatched. The CDR3 is made up of 12 amino acids. This CDR3 reads CASSDRGDIQYF. In DNA form, the CDR3 reads TGTGCCAGCAGCGACAGGGGGGACATTCAGTACTTC.

The chain is built from TRBV4-3 and TRBJ2-2, with 11 bases matching TRBD1. Germline V gene lookup returns CDR1 LGHNA and CDR2 YSLEER. CDR3 size: 20 residues. V lost 5 bases to trimming and J lost 4 bases; unmatched junction nucleotides: 18. The CDR3 DNA sequence: TGCGCCAGCAGCTCGCGGACAGGGGGCCAGACTAGCTCGGGCACCGGGGAGCTGTTTTTT. It translates to CASSSRTGGQTSSGTGELFF.

The chain is built from TRBV28 and TRBJ1-6; no reliable D call. The CDR3 loop spans 14 amino acids. From germline, CDR1 is MDHEN and CDR2 SYDVKM. V dropped 2 bases and J dropped 10 bases, with 12 bases sitting between them. The CDR3 DNA reads as TGTGCCAGCAGTTTAGCGGGCCCGAGATCACCCCTCCACTTT. Protein sequence: CASSLAGPRSPLHF. Looking up the rest from reference TRBV28 and TRBJ1-6 gives the full variable domain: DVKVTQSSRYLVKRTGEKVFLECVQDMDHENMFWYRQDPGLGLRLIYFSYDVKMKEKGDIPEGYSVSREKKERFSLILESASTNQTSMYLCASSLAGPRSPLHFGNGTRLTVT.

The chain employs TRBV18 and TRBJ1-1, with D tentatively TRBD1 (5 bases). The CDR3 runs to 14 residues. Trimming cost V 3 bases and J 7 bases, with 15 bases left between them. Germline V CDR1 and CDR2: KGHSH, LQKENI. CDR3: CASSPGTGLIEAFF. CDR3 bases: TGTGCCAGCTCACCGGGAACAGGCCTGATTGAAGCTTTCTTT.